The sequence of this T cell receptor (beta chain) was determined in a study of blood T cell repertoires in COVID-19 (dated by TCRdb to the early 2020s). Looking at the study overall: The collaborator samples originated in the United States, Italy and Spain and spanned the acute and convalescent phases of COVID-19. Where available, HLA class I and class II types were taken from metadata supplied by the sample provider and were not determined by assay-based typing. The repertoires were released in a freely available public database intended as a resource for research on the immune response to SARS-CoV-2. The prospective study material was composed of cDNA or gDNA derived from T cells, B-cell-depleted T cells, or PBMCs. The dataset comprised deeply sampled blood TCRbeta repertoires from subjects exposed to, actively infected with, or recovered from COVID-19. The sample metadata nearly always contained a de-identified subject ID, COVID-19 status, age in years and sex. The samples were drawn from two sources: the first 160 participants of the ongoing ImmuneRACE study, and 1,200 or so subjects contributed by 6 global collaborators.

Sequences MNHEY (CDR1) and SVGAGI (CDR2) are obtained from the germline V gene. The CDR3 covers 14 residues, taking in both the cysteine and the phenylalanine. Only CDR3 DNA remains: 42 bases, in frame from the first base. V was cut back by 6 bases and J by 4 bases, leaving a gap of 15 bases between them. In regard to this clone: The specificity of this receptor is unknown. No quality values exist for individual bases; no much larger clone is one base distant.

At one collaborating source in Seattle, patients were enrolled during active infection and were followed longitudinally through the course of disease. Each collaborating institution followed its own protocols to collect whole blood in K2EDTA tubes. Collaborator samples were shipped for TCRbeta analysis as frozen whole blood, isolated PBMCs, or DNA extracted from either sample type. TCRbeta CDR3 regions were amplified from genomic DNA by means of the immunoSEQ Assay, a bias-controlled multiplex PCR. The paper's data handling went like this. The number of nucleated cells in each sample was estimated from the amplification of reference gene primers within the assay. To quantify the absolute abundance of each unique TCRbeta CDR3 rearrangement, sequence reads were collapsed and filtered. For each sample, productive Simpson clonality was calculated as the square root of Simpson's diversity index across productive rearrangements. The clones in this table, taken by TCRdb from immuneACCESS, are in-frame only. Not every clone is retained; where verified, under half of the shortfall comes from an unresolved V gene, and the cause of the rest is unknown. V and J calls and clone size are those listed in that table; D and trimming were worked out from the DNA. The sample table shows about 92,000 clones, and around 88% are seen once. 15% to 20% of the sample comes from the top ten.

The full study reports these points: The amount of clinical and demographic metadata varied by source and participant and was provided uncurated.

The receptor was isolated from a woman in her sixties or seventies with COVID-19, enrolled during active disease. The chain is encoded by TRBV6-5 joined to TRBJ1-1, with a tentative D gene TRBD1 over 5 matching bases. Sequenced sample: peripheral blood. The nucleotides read TGTGCCAGCAGAACCGTCCAGGGAACCACTGAAGCTTTCTTT. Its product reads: CASRTVQGTTEAFF.